This TCR beta chain was profiled in a study of Ad26.COV2.S vaccination and SARS-CoV-2 variants. The wider study: Of the COV1001 trial arms, the Ad26.COV2.S arm included the donor. Ad26.COV2.S given intramuscularly, once or twice 56 days apart.

CDR1 SGHDN and CDR2 FVKESK come from the germline V gene. CDR3 length: 12 residues. Assay used: immunoSEQ multiplex PCR; TCRdb lists only in-frame clones, some missing. Of roughly 240,000 clones listed, 88% are singletons. This clone has more than one count but fewer than ten. Antigen specificity is unknown. The junction does not match germline at one end; this may be a read error. Treatment indicated: some 19 received Ad26.COV2.S at low or high dose, single or two shots; about 5 received placebo; per-sample allocation not given. After the first vaccine or placebo injection, samples were drawn on day 63. The administered vaccine (an Ad26 vector) expressed Wuhan-strain SARS-CoV-2 spike. General study points: Total T cell responses may have been underestimated by the TCR breadth and depth analyses.

This chain uses TRBV14 with TRBJ2-3; tentatively, D is TRBD1 or TRBD2 (5 bases each). The receptor's source is a person between 18 and 60 years old who received the Ad26.COV2.S COVID-19 vaccine or a placebo. The sequences come from peripheral blood, collected in a trial of Ad26.COV2.S vaccine versus placebo. For the CDR3, the DNA is TGTGCCAGCAGCCAGGGGGAGTTCCGACCATCCTTT. Protein product: CASSQGEFRPSF.